This TCR beta chain comes out of a study of blood T cell repertoires in COVID-19. Germline V gene data show CDR1 as KGHSH and CDR2 as LQKENI. The CDR3 loop spans 16 amino acids. V dropped 3 bases and J dropped 0 bases, with 9 bases sitting between them. Clones were read by immunoSEQ multiplex PCR, and TCRdb kept only the in-frame ones, dropping some. In the table there are around 100,000 clones, over 75% of which are singletons. This TCR was sampled from a human donor in a cohort sampled during active COVID-19. The sequenced material came from peripheral blood. The V gene is TRBV18, the J gene TRBJ2-6, with D possibly matching TRBD1 (5 bases). The CDR3 DNA is TGTGCCAGCTCACCCAGCAGGGTCTCTGGGGCCAACGTCCTGACTTTC. It translates to CASSPSRVSGANVLTF.